The TCR beta chain under discussion was sequenced for a study of shared clonotypes between healthy human individuals. Findings of the study overall: Larger estimated richness was generally seen in naive subsets than in memory subsets. Despite large depth, sorted-subset datasets appeared incompletely sequenced.

The repertoire was sequenced with immunoSEQ multiplex PCR; TCRdb's copy has only in-frame clones and lacks some. The sample has millions of clones; just under 95% are singletons. On this clone: The antigen is unknown.

The germline V and J ends were trimmed by 4 bases and 4 bases, with 10 bases remaining between them. CDR1 is WNHNN and CDR2 is SYGVQD in the germline V gene (reference sequence). The CDR3 loop spans 14 amino acids. The naive CD8 fraction comprised CD45RO-negative cells positively selected for CCR7 and excluded terminally differentiated effector memory CD45RA+ cells. What was sequenced was naive CD8+ T cells sorted from blood. This TCR came from a man between 18 and 29 years old in good health. The rearrangement links TRBV10-1 to TRBJ2-2; D is possibly TRBD2 (5 bases). CDR3 nucleotides: TGCGCCAGCAGTGGACCCCGGGGCACCGGGGAGCTGTTTTTT. Translating it yields CASSGPRGTGELFF.